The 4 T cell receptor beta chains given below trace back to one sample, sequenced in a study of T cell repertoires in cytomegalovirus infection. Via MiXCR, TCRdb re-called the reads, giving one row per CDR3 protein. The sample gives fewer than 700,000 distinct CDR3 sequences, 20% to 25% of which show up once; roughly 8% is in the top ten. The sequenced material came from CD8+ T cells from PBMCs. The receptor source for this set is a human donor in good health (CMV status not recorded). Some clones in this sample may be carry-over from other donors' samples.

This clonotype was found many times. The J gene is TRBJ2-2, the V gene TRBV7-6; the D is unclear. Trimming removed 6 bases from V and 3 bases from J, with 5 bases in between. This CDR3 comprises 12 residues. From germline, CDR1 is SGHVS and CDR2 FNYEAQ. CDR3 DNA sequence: TGTGCCAGCAGTGGATACACCGGGGAGCTGTTTTTT. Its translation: CASSGYTGELFF. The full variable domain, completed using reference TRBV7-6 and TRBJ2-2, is GAGVSQSPRYKVTKRGQDVALRCDPISGHVSLYWYRQALGQGPEFLTYFNYEAQQDKSGLPNDRFSAERPEGSISTLTIQRTEQRDSAMYRCASSGYTGELFFGEGSRLTVL.

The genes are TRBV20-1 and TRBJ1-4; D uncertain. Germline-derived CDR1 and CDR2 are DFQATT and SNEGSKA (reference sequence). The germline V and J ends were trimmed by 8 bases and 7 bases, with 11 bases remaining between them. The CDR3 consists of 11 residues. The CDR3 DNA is TGCAGTTTAAAGAGCGGTGAAAAACTGTTTTTT. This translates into CSLKSGEKLFF.

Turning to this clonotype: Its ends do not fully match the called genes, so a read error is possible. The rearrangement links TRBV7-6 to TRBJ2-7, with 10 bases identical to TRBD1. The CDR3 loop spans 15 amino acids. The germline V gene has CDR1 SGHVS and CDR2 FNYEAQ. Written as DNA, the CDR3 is TGTGCTAGCAGCTTAGTGACAGGGGGCCTGTACGAGCAGTACTTC. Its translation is CASSLVTGGLYEQYF.

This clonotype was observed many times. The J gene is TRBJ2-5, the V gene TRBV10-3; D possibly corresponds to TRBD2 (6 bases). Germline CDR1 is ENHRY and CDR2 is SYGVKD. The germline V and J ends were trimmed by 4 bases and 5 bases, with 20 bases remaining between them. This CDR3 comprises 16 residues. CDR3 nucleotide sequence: TGTGCCATCAGTGGTGGGGTAGGAGGGGATTTGGAGACCCAGTACTTC. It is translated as CAISGGVGGDLETQYF.